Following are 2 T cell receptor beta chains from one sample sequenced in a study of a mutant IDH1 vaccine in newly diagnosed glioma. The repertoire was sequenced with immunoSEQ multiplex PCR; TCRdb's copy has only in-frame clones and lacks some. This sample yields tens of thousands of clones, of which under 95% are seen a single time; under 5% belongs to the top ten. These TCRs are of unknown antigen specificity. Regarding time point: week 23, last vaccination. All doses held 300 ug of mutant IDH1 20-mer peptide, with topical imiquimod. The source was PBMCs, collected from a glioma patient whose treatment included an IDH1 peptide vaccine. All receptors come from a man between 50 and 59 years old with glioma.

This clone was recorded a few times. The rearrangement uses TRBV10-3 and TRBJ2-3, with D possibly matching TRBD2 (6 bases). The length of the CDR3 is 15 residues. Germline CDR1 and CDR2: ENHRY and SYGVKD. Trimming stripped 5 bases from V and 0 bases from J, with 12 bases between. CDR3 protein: CAISISGTSTDTQYF. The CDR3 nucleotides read TGTGCCATCAGTATTAGCGGAACTAGCACAGATACGCAGTATTTT.

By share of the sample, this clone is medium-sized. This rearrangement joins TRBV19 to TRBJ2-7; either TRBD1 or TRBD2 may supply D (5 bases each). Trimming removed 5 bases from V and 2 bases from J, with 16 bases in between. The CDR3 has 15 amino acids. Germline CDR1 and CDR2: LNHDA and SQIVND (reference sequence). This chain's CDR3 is CASSLGPFGAYEQYF. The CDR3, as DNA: TGTGCCAGTAGTCTGGGACCCTTTGGAGCCTACGAGCAGTACTTC.